This entry is about one TCR beta chain. Sequencing used immunoSEQ multiplex PCR; TCRdb keeps in-frame clones, though not all of them. Seen here are some 58,000 clones, about 91% observed once, and the top ten hold around 4.3%. The data are from a study of blood T cell repertoires in COVID-19. At the level of the study: Italy, Spain and the United States were the sources of the convalescent and acute COVID-19 samples. Nucleic acid was either cDNA or gDNA, and it came from T cells, B-cell-depleted T cells, or PBMCs.

The germline V gene encodes CDR1 MDHEN and CDR2 SYDVKM. The V and J ends lost 8 bases and 1 base respectively, with 10 bases between them. The CDR3 totals 13 residues. Sequences were obtained from peripheral blood. This sequence was found in a man between 50 and 59 years old with active COVID-19. The chain employs TRBV28 and TRBJ2-3; D is unresolved. The CDR3 region has the DNA TGTGCCAGCGTATTTGCGGGCACAGATACGCAGTATTTT. Amino acids: CASVFAGTDTQYF.